These 12 T cell receptor beta chains originate from one sample sequenced in a study of cytomegalovirus exposure and HLA in healthy donors. Use of 60 Vbeta and 13 Jbeta primers characterized the PCR. The assay was immunoSEQ multiplex PCR, and TCRdb's table has in-frame clones only and misses some. In the table there are nearly 110,000 clones, roughly 82% of which are singletons. The sequencing sample was made of PBMCs. The receptors stem from a man aged 25 to 45 in good health and CMV-seropositive.

The chain recombines TRBV10-2 with TRBJ2-3, with 9 nucleotides matching TRBD2. V lost 5 bases, J lost 3 bases, and 9 bases stayed unmatched. The CDR3 totals 16 residues. Germline V gene sequence: CDR1 WSHSY, CDR2 SAAADI. The CDR3 sequence is CASSTGSGGFTDTQYF. For the CDR3, the DNA is TGCGCCAGCAGTACGGGCAGCGGGGGGTTTACAGATACGCAGTATTTT.

The chain links TRBV27 to TRBJ2-5, with 7 nucleotides matching TRBD2. The J call may not be correct, given that the DNA end is closer to TRBJ2-7. Germline lookup yields CDR1 MNHEY and CDR2 SMNVEV (reference sequence). The CDR3 covers 13 residues. The CDR3 is CASTFQRGYEQYF. In DNA form, the CDR3 reads TGTGCCAGCACGTTCCAGCGGGGTTACGAGCAGTACTTC.

The chain uses TRBV10-3 and TRBJ2-5; TRBD2 agrees at 12 bases. Trimming took 8 bases from V and 8 from J; bases not matched to a gene: 12. CDR3 size: 15 residues. CDR1 and CDR2 (germline): ENHRY, SYGVKD. The CDR3 protein is CAISGLAGPERTQYF. The CDR3 nucleotides read TGTGCCATCTCGGGACTAGCGGGTCCCGAACGAACCCAGTACTTC.

This rearrangement joins TRBV5-8 to TRBJ2-3, with a weak D call TRBD1 (6 bases). V was clipped by 3 bases and J by 2 bases, with 19 bases between them. The CDR3 covers 17 residues. Germline V lookup: CDR1 SGHTS, CDR2 YDEGEE. The CDR3 here is CASSSDRTAIFTDTQYF. CDR3 in DNA: TGTGCCAGCAGCTCTGATCGGACAGCAATTTTCACAGATACGCAGTATTTT.

The chain is built from TRBV5-5 and TRBJ1-2, with TRBD1 identical over 9 bases. Germline loops: CDR1 SGHKS, CDR2 YYEKEE (reference sequence). The CDR3 extends over 13 amino acids. The V gene end was trimmed by 2 bases and the J gene end by 6 bases; junction bases not matched to a gene: 2. The CDR3 here is CASSFRQGDGYTF. In DNA, the CDR3 is TGTGCCAGCAGCTTTCGACAGGGGGATGGCTACACCTTC.

V is TRBV11-2 and J is TRBJ2-5, with 8 bases identical to TRBD2. The CDR3 spans 17 residues. V was pared by 7 bases and J by 5 bases, with 18 bases of the junction left unmatched. Germline V lookup: CDR1 SGHAT, CDR2 FQNNGV. The CDR3 loop reads CASTSVPGLAIRETQYF. The CDR3 DNA sequence: TGTGCCAGCACCTCGGTCCCCGGACTAGCTATTCGGGAGACCCAGTACTTC.

The CDR3 coding sequence is TGTGCCAGCAGCTTACTGGGACAGGGTAATTCACCCCTCCACTTT. Protein: CASSLLGQGNSPLHF. The rearrangement joins TRBV11-3 to TRBJ1-6, with 9 bases fitting TRBD1. V shed 2 bases, J shed 6 bases, and the junction held 2 bases outside the gene matches. Germline lookup yields CDR1 SGHNT and CDR2 YENEEA. CDR3 length: 15 amino acids.

This sequence joins TRBV13 and TRBJ2-2; 7 nucleotides match TRBD1. Germline V gene sequence: CDR1 PRHDT, CDR2 FYEKMQ (reference sequence). The CDR3 has 14 residues. With V trimmed by 4 bases and J by 4 bases, 3 bases remained unmatched. The CDR3 DNA sequence: TGTGCCAGCAGCTCTGACAGGGCCACCGGGGAGCTGTTTTTT. It is translated as CASSSDRATGELFF.

In its sample, this clone was seen a few times. The chain uses TRBV19 and TRBJ2-7; 7 bases are shared with TRBD1. CDR3 length equals 16 residues. From germline, CDR1 is LNHDA and CDR2 SQIVND (reference sequence). V was clipped by 5 bases and J by 2 bases; unmatched bases: 12. Here the CDR3 reads CASSPRTGLRTYEQYF. CDR3 sequence (DNA): TGTGCCAGTAGTCCTAGGACAGGACTTAGGACCTACGAGCAGTACTTC.

This clone was observed a few times. The chain uses TRBV29-1 and TRBJ2-2; 8 bases line up with TRBD1. CDR1 is SQVTM and CDR2 is ANQGSEA in the germline V gene. The CDR3 consists of 14 residues. Trimming cost V 4 bases and J 7 bases; bases outside gene matches: 8. In nucleotides, the CDR3 is TGCAGCGTTGTTCAGGGGGCAATCGGCGGGGAGCTGTTTTTT. Amino acid sequence: CSVVQGAIGGELFF.

The genes are TRBV5-4 and TRBJ1-1; D unresolved. The CDR3 runs to 13 residues. The V end lost 4 bases, the J end lost 6 bases, and 13 bases lay between the germline ends. The germline V gene has CDR1 SGHNT and CDR2 YYREEE (reference sequence). CDR3 bases: TGTGCCAGCAGCCCGATAGGGAGCGCTGAAGCTTTCTTT. It codes for CASSPIGSAEAFF.

The chain links TRBV9 to TRBJ2-3; 7 bases agree with TRBD1. Germline loops: CDR1 SGDLS, CDR2 YYNGEE. J was trimmed by 5 bases and V by 3 bases; bases with no gene match: 6. The CDR3 runs 14 residues. CDR3 bases: TGTGCCAGCAGCGATCCGACAGGGAGAGATACGCAGTATTTT. Protein sequence: CASSDPTGRDTQYF.